The 32 T cell receptor beta chains in this list originate from one sample, sequenced in a study of CD4 and CD8 cells across lung adenocarcinoma regions. TCRdb reprocessed the PCR reads with MiXCR, giving one entry per CDR3 protein. The sample has about 3,700 distinct CDR3 sequences, around 60% seen once; the top ten hold around 21%. The specimen was CD4+ T cells from the margin of a lung tumor. The receptors derive from a female donor with lung adenocarcinoma. The CD4 and CD8 labels of this study may be unreliable.

This clonotype is categorized as hyperexpanded (1% or more). V usage is TRBV27 and J usage is TRBJ2-1; 8 bases fit TRBD2. CDR3 length: 15 amino acids. V lost 5 bases to trimming and J lost 6 bases; unmatched junction nucleotides: 9. Germline values: CDR1 MNHEY, CDR2 SMNVEV (reference sequence). Here the CDR3 reads CASSIPGLGFNEQFF. CDR3 sequence (DNA): TGTGCCAGCAGTATACCGGGACTAGGTTTCAATGAGCAGTTCTTC.

The chain is built from TRBV6-1 and TRBJ2-3, with D perhaps matching TRBD1 (6 bases). This CDR3 region has 13 residues. V was trimmed by 6 bases and J by 3 bases, leaving 10 bases between them. CDR1 is MNHNS, CDR2 SASEGT, per germline. The CDR3 loop is CASREDRTDTQYF. The CDR3 DNA is TGTGCCAGCAGGGAGGACAGAACAGATACGCAGTATTTT.

This clonotype is medium-sized (0.01 to 0.1%). The chain couples TRBV4-1 to TRBJ2-5, with 12 bases fitting TRBD2. V shed 1 base and J 1 base; nucleotides not matched to a gene: 10. Germline V gene data show CDR1 as MGHRA and CDR2 as YSYEKL. This CDR3 is built from 19 residues. The chain's CDR3 is CASSQGTYTSGRIQETQYF. The CDR3 nucleotides read TGCGCCAGCAGCCAAGGCACATACACTAGCGGGAGGATCCAAGAGACCCAGTACTTC.

V usage is TRBV6-1 and J usage is TRBJ2-3; unclear D gene. The length of the CDR3 is 14 residues. Germline assignment: CDR1 MNHNS and CDR2 SASEGT. The CDR3 bases are TGTGCGGGCAGTGGGGTGAGGAGCACAGATACGCAGTATTTT. It encodes CAGSGVRSTDTQYF.

CDR3 amino acids: CASFSQAKNIQYF. CDR3 DNA: TGCGCCAGCTTTTCCCAAGCCAAAAACATTCAGTACTTC. The chain carries TRBV10-2 and TRBJ2-4; the D is unclear. Trimming removed 8 bases at V and 0 bases at J, with 8 bases between. CDR1 is WSHSY and CDR2 is SAAADI in the germline V gene. This CDR3 contains 13 residues.

This clonotype has a single count. Germline is not matched at one junction end, which may reflect a read error. The chain is built from TRBV6-1 and TRBJ2-7, with TRBD2 as a possible D gene (6 bases). Per the germline V gene, CDR1 is MNHNS and CDR2 is SASEGT. CDR3 length: 11 residues. Written as DNA, the CDR3 is TGTGCCAGCAGTGAAATGGGGGGAAATTTCTTC. This codes for CASSEMGGNFF.

The CDR3 region has the DNA TGTGCCAGCAGCGGGGGTCAGCCCCAGCATTTT. The encoded protein is CASSGGQPQHF. The chain carries TRBV6-1 and TRBJ1-5, with D possibly TRBD1 on 5 matching bases. This CDR3 has 11 amino acids. V lost 6 bases, J lost 6 bases, and 6 bases lay in between. Germline V gene data show CDR1 as MNHNS and CDR2 as SASEGT.

This chain uses TRBV6-1 with TRBJ2-3; no clear D. V was pared by 8 bases and J by 5 bases, with 11 bases between. CDR3 length equals 12 residues. Looked up from germline, CDR1 is MNHNS and CDR2 is SASEGT. CDR3 coding DNA: TGTGCCAGCGGCCTGAGAGGAGATACGCAGTATTTT. Translation gives CASGLRGDTQYF.

This chain connects TRBV6-1 to TRBJ2-1; 8 bases are a match to TRBD1. V lost 6 bases and J lost 5; bases outside the gene matches: 3. The CDR3 is 13 residues long. Germline-derived CDR1 and CDR2 are MNHNS and SASEGT. The CDR3 region is CASRDRGDNEQFF. The CDR3 DNA is TGTGCCAGCAGAGACAGGGGAGACAATGAGCAGTTCTTC.

The chain uses TRBV5-1 and TRBJ2-1, with D possibly TRBD2 on 6 matching bases. Trimming stripped 1 base from V and 8 bases from J, with 16 bases between. Germline lookup yields CDR1 SGHRS and CDR2 YFSETQ. This CDR3 contains 15 residues. The CDR3 DNA reads TGCGCCAGCAGCTTGTCCGGGGGTTTTATCGATGAGCAGTTCTTC. This encodes CASSLSGGFIDEQFF.

This clonotype is large by share. This rearrangement joins TRBV27 to TRBJ2-1; 9 bases are a match to TRBD1. Per the germline V gene, CDR1 is MNHEY and CDR2 is SMNVEV (reference sequence). This CDR3 region has 18 residues. J lost 0 bases, V lost 6 bases, and 12 bases had no gene match. CDR3 residues: CASSRGDRGTISYNEQFF. CDR3 nucleotides: TGTGCCAGCAGCCGGGGAGACAGGGGGACAATCTCCTACAATGAGCAGTTCTTC.

The J gene is TRBJ1-3, the V gene TRBV10-2; D possibly corresponds to TRBD1 (6 bases). This CDR3 has 15 residues. Germline V lookup: CDR1 WSHSY, CDR2 SAAADI. V dropped 0 bases and J dropped 4 bases, with 10 bases sitting between them. CDR3 region: CASSESRGDGNTIYF. CDR3 sequence (DNA): TGCGCCAGCAGTGAGTCAAGGGGGGACGGAAACACCATATATTTT.

This chain uses TRBV4-1 with TRBJ1-2, with 8 bases identical to TRBD1. V dropped 0 bases and J dropped 8; count of bases not matched to a gene: 8. In germline, CDR1 is MGHRA, CDR2 YSYEKL. The CDR3 runs to 15 residues. The CDR3 loop is CASSQDETGVRGYTF. As DNA, the CDR3 is TGCGCCAGCAGCCAAGACGAGACAGGGGTGCGGGGCTACACCTTC.

In this sample, this clonotype turned up once. The chain uses TRBV27 and TRBJ2-2, with D hard to call. This CDR3 is built from 20 residues. Germline values: CDR1 MNHEY, CDR2 SMNVEV (reference sequence). V was trimmed by 5 bases and J by 0 bases, leaving 25 bases between them. The CDR3 loop is CASSRTEKLPWISNTGELFF. CDR3 DNA sequence: TGTGCCAGCAGTCGAACCGAAAAGCTTCCCTGGATTTCGAACACCGGGGAGCTGTTTTTT.

This clonotype was seen only a few times. The CDR3 region is CASSLVPDEQFF. The CDR3 coding sequence is TGTGCCAGCAGCTTAGTCCCGGACGAGCAGTTCTTC. The chain links TRBV11-3 to TRBJ2-1; D unclear. Trimming shortened V by 1 base and J by 10 bases, and 8 bases separated the two germline ends. The CDR3 covers 12 residues. Germline V gene lookup returns CDR1 SGHNT and CDR2 YENEEA.

The V and J genes are TRBV14 and TRBJ2-3; D gene uncertain. The V gene's germline CDR1 is SGHDN and CDR2 FVKESK. The ends were cut back, 1 base at V and 3 bases at J, with 8 bases in the middle. The CDR3 spans 14 residues. Here the CDR3 reads CASSQGSWTDTQYF. The CDR3 coding sequence is TGTGCCAGCAGCCAAGGGAGTTGGACAGATACGCAGTATTTT.

J is TRBJ2-2 and V is TRBV6-1; TRBD2 matches at 9 bases. The CDR3 has 16 amino acids. Trimming at V came to 2 bases and at J to 0 bases, leaving 1 base not matched to a gene. In germline, CDR1 is MNHNS, CDR2 SASEGT. For the CDR3, the DNA is TGTGCCAGCAGTGAACTAGCGGGGTCGAACACCGGGGAGCTGTTTTTT. Protein sequence: CASSELAGSNTGELFF.

On this clonotype itself: An end of the junction does not agree with germline; a read error may underlie this. V gene TRBV25-1 combines with J gene TRBJ2-6; TRBD1 matches 10 bases. In germline, CDR1 is MGHDK, CDR2 SYGVNS. CDR3 length: 15 amino acids. DNA of the CDR3: TGTGCCAGCAGTGGACAGGGGGCTGGGGCCAACGTCCAGTCTTTC. Translated, it gives CASSGQGAGANVQSF.

This clonotype occurred a few times. This chain links TRBV3-1 with TRBJ2-7; 12 nucleotides match TRBD2. In germline, CDR1 is LGHDT, CDR2 YNNKEL (reference sequence). V gave up 4 bases and J gave up 5 bases; unmatched junction bases: 9. This CDR3 is 16 amino acids long. CDR3 nucleotide sequence: TGTGCCAGCAGCCCCACCCAACTAGCGGGAGGCCACGAGCAGTACTTC. Translating it yields CASSPTQLAGGHEQYF.

In this sample, this clonotype is medium-sized. The rearrangement uses TRBV6-4 and TRBJ1-1; the D gene is possibly TRBD1 (6 bases). Trimming shortened V by 5 bases and J by 3 bases, and 13 bases separated the two germline ends. This CDR3 region has 14 residues. CDR1 and CDR2 (germline): MRHNA, SNTAGT. This CDR3 reads CASSHGEGDTEAFF. The CDR3 DNA is TGTGCCAGCAGTCATGGGGAGGGGGACACTGAAGCTTTCTTT.

This clonotype has only a few counts. The chain has TRBV4-1 and TRBJ2-5; D uncertain. The closer fit of TRBJ2-7 to the DNA end suggests the J call may be wrong. CDR3 size: 13 residues. Germline CDR1 MGHRA, CDR2 YSYEKL. The DNA for the CDR3 is TGCGCCAGCAGCCCCGCGGACGGCTACGAGCAGTACTTC. Its protein product is CASSPADGYEQYF.

Only one count was recorded for this clonotype. One end of the junction fails to match germline, which may point to a read error. The chain links TRBV6-1 to TRBJ2-3; D is uncertain. Germline assignment: CDR1 MNHNS and CDR2 SASEGT. The CDR3 is 14 amino acids. This CDR3 is CASLMRSSKDTQYF. DNA of the CDR3: TGTGCCAGCTTGATGAGGAGTTCAAAAGATACGCAGTATTTC.

By frequency in the sample, this clonotype is large. The V call is TRBV7-2, the J call TRBJ2-1, with TRBD2 matching over 10 bases. V lost 5 bases and J lost 1; bases outside the gene matches: 14. Germline lookup yields CDR1 SGHTA and CDR2 FQGNSA. This CDR3 comprises 19 residues. The chain's CDR3 is CASSVFPLTSGSSYNEQFF. CDR3 DNA sequence: TGTGCCAGCAGCGTTTTTCCCCTGACTAGCGGGTCTTCCTACAATGAGCAGTTCTTC.

The rearrangement joins TRBV6-1 to TRBJ2-1, with D perhaps matching TRBD2 (6 bases). Judging by the DNA end, TRBJ2-7 fits better; the J call may be wrong. This CDR3 spans 13 amino acids. Germline V gene lookup returns CDR1 MNHNS and CDR2 SASEGT. CDR3 sequence: CASSTFRGNEQYF. For the CDR3, the DNA is TGTGCCAGCAGCACTTTCCGGGGGAATGAGCAGTACTTC.

The chain joins TRBV27 to TRBJ2-7, with 7 bases lining up with TRBD1. The CDR3 spans 14 residues. J gave up 3 bases and V 6 bases, and 8 bases lay outside the gene matches. Germline V gene sequence: CDR1 MNHEY, CDR2 SMNVEV (reference sequence). The chain's CDR3 is CASRFGAGGYEQYF. For the CDR3, the DNA is TGTGCCAGCAGATTCGGGGCAGGGGGCTACGAGCAGTACTTC.

The chain couples TRBV10-3 to TRBJ2-1, with 9 bases fitting TRBD2. Germline V CDR1 and CDR2: ENHRY, SYGVKD. This CDR3 is 17 amino acids long. The trim removed 6 bases at V and 3 bases at J, leaving 12 bases unmatched. The CDR3 loop is CAISDSGRVENYNEQFF. The DNA of the CDR3 is TGTGCCATCAGCGATAGCGGGAGAGTTGAAAACTACAATGAGCAGTTCTTC.

The chain employs TRBV27 and TRBJ2-3; no clear D gene. The CDR3 sequence is 15 residues long. Germline V gives CDR1 MNHEY, CDR2 SMNVEV (reference sequence). V lost 2 bases and J 1 base, leaving 10 bases between the germline ends. The CDR3 sequence: CASSLMGYGTDTQYF. The CDR3, as DNA: TGTGCCAGCAGTTTAATGGGGTATGGCACAGATACGCAGTATTTT.

Only a few counts were recorded for this clonotype. The chain is built from TRBV27 and TRBJ2-2, with TRBD2 identical over 9 bases. CDR1 is MNHEY, CDR2 SMNVEV, per germline (reference sequence). The CDR3 has 15 residues. V shed 6 bases and J 8 bases; nucleotides not matched to a gene: 10. The CDR3 nucleotides are TGTGCCAGCAGCTCGGGACTAGCATATGGTGGGGAGCTGTTTTTT. It is translated as CASSSGLAYGGELFF.

The chain carries TRBV6-1 and TRBJ2-6; D unresolved. CDR1 and CDR2 from the germline V gene are MNHNS and SASEGT. The CDR3 is made up of 14 amino acids. The V end lost 5 bases, the J end lost 1 base, and 6 bases lay between the germline ends. CDR3 sequence: CASSPLSGANVLTF. As DNA, the CDR3 is TGTGCCAGCAGTCCCCTTTCTGGGGCCAACGTCCTGACTTTC.

The V call is TRBV27, the J call TRBJ2-3, with unresolved D. V lost 2 bases and J lost 0, with 12 bases in between. The CDR3 sequence is 16 residues long. Germline CDR1 MNHEY, CDR2 SMNVEV (reference sequence). The CDR3 protein is CASSLNPMGSTDTQYF. For the CDR3, the DNA is TGTGCCAGCAGTTTAAATCCTATGGGTAGCACAGATACGCAGTATTTT.

This chain links TRBV10-1 with TRBJ2-1; tentative D call: TRBD2 (6 bases). Germline V gene data show CDR1 as WNHNN and CDR2 as SYGVQD (reference sequence). This CDR3 comprises 15 residues. The ends were cut back, 0 bases at V and 6 bases at J, with 12 bases in the middle. CDR3 sequence reads: CASSESGGNVNEQFF. In DNA form, the CDR3 reads TGCGCCAGCAGTGAGTCTGGCGGGAATGTCAATGAGCAGTTCTTC.

This clonotype was seen a few times. CDR3 residues: CVSGPGQETQYF. CDR3 DNA: TGTGTCTCTGGGCCAGGGCAAGAGACCCAGTACTTC. The chain links TRBV10-3 to TRBJ2-5; perhaps TRBD1 as D (5 bases). The CDR3 covers 12 residues. Germline lookup yields CDR1 ENHRY and CDR2 SYGVKD.